This TCR beta chain was documented in a study of cytomegalovirus exposure and HLA in healthy donors. Details on this clone: The target antigen is unknown.

TCRdb's copy holds only in-frame clones and misses some; the assay was immunoSEQ multiplex PCR. Among 190,000 or so clones listed, about 80% were seen once. CDR1 SGDLS and CDR2 YYNGEE come from the germline V gene. Germline trimming cut 2 bases from V and 8 bases from J; bases unmatched to any gene: 8. The CDR3 has 15 residues. General study findings and limits: As was reported, the classifier diagnosed cytomegalovirus status with high specificity and sensitivity. In vitro experiments confirmed that a few CMV-associated chains were specific for CMV antigens.

This TCR was sampled from a woman under 30 in good health and CMV-seropositive. The sequenced sample was PBMCs. V and J are TRBV9 and TRBJ2-3; 10 nucleotides line up with TRBD2. The CDR3, as DNA: TGTGCCAGCAGCGTCGGGGCTAGCGGGGGCGGTACGCAGTATTTT. As protein: CASSVGASGGGTQYF. Full variable domain (missing parts from reference TRBV9 and TRBJ2-3): DSGVTQTPKHLITATGQRVTLRCSPRSGDLSVYWYQQSLDQGLQFLIQYYNGEERAKGNILERFSAQQFPDLHSELNLSSLELGDSALYFCASSVGASGGGTQYFGPGTRLTVL.